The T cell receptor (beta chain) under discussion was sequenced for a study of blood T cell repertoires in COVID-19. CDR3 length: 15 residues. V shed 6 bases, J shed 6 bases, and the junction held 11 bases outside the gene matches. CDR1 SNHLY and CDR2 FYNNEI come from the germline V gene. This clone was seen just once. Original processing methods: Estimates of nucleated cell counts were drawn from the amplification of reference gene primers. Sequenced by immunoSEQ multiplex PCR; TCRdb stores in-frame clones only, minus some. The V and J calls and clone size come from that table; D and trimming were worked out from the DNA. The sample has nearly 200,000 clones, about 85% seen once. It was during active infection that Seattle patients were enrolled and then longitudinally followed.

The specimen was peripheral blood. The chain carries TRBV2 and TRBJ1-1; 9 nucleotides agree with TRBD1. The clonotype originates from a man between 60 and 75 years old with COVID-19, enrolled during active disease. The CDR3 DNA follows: TGTGCCAGCAGGATTTGGGACAGGGATGTGGCTGAAGCTTTCTTT. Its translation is CASRIWDRDVAEAFF.